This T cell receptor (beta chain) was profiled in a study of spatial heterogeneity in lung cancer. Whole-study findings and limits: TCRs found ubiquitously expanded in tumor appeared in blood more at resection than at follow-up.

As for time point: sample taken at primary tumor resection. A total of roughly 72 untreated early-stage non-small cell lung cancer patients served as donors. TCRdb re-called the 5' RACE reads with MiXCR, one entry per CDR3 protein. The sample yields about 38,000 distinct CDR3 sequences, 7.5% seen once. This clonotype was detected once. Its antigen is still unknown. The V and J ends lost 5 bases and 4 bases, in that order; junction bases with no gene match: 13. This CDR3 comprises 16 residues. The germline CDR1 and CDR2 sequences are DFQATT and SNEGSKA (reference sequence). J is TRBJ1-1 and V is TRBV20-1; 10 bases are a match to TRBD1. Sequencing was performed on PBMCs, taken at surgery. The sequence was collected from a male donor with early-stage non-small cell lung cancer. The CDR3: CSAPSPGTGVVTEAFF. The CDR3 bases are TGCAGTGCTCCCAGTCCCGGGACAGGGGTGGTCACTGAAGCTTTCTTT.